This record concerns one TCR beta chain sequence. The antigen remains undetermined. The sample is drawn from a study of beta chain features in type 1 diabetes. Whole-study context: All samples combined gave about 100 million sorted cells for examination. Study results and limitations: The study left unresolved whether HLA type influences TCRB rearrangement. All four CD4+ subsets of Type 1 diabetes patients contained TCRB CDR3s that were moderately but significantly shorter. Lower insertion and higher deletion counts appeared at VDJ junctions in type 1 diabetes patients.

Germline CDR1 SQVTM, CDR2 ANQGSEA. This CDR3 spans 14 amino acids. V was clipped by 4 bases and J by 6 bases, with 16 bases between them. The study reverse transcribed the entire isolated RNA, so it sequenced expressed TCRB transcripts. Profiling relied on immunoSEQ multiplex PCR, and the TCRdb table lists in-frame clones only, not all of them. The repertoire includes a few hundred thousand clones, 16% of them detected once, and approximately 0.087% sits in the top ten. The sequenced material came from naive CD4+ T cells from blood. V and J are TRBV29-1 and TRBJ1-5, with TRBD1 as a possible D gene (5 bases). This TCR was sampled from a man aged 30 to 39 with type 1 diabetes. The CDR3 DNA reads TGCAGCGTTGTATGGACCCAGGGCGGTCAGCCCCAGCATTTT. This sequence encodes CSVVWTQGGQPQHF.